This record concerns one TCR beta chain sequence. The source of the sample is a study of identical twins. The CDR3 covers 15 residues. The ends were cut back, 6 bases at V and 0 bases at J, with 15 bases in the middle. Germline V lookup: CDR1 ENHRY, CDR2 SYGVKD. Via MiXCR, TCRdb re-called the 5' RACE reads, giving one row per CDR3 protein. The sample has more than 250,000 distinct CDR3 sequences; about 8.1% are singletons. Separately, the same data were catalogued under a study of yellow fever vaccine responses in identical twins.

Source material: memory (CD45RO+) T cells sorted from blood. This rearrangement joins TRBV10-3 to TRBJ2-7; TRBD1 is a possible D gene (6 bases). The sequence was collected from a woman between 18 and 29 years old in good health. CDR3 region: CAIRAQGTASYEQYF. CDR3 nucleotides: TGTGCCATCAGGGCCCAGGGGACGGCCTCCTACGAGCAGTACTTC.